This T cell receptor (beta chain) comes out of a study of blood T cell repertoires in COVID-19. Data came from immunoSEQ multiplex PCR; TCRdb stores just in-frame clones and leaves some out. The sample lists hundreds of thousands of clones; 85% were seen once. CDR1 MDHEN and CDR2 SYDVKM come from the germline V gene. The CDR3 totals 16 residues. The V segment lost 4 bases and the J segment 0 bases; nucleotides outside the gene matches: 6. What was sequenced was peripheral blood. The chain employs TRBV28 and TRBJ1-3, with 7 nucleotides matching TRBD1. This sequence was found in a woman aged 18-29 years with acute or convalescent COVID-19. The CDR3 coding sequence is TGTGCCAGCAGTTCGGGACAGTTGGGCTCTGGAAACACCATATATTTT. Translated, it gives CASSSGQLGSGNTIYF.